Presented here are 10 T cell receptor beta chains from one specimen sequenced in a study of early T cells in non-severe SARS-CoV-2 infection. TCRdb re-analysed the 5' RACE reads in MiXCR, keeping a single row per CDR3 protein. This table has tens of thousands of distinct CDR3 sequences, approximately 10% appearing once. The source material was whole blood, sampled at baseline. The receptors shown here come from an adult who was a healthcare worker with PCR-confirmed SARS-CoV-2 infection or an uninfected control (not recorded which).

This clonotype occurred many times. V is TRBV7-8 and J is TRBJ2-1; tentative D call: TRBD2 (6 bases). This CDR3 comprises 14 residues. The V and J ends lost 5 bases and 0 bases respectively, with 8 bases between them. Germline assignment: CDR1 SGHVS and CDR2 FQNEAQ. The CDR3 is CASSVTSSYNEQFF. The CDR3 DNA sequence: TGTGCCAGCAGCGTGACTAGCTCCTACAATGAGCAGTTCTTC.

This clonotype has ten or more counts. The chain carries TRBV27 and TRBJ2-7, with 12 bases aligning to TRBD2. V shed 5 bases and J 4 bases; nucleotides not matched to a gene: 3. The CDR3 is made up of 14 amino acids. CDR1 and CDR2 (germline): MNHEY, SMNVEV (reference sequence). The CDR3 coding sequence is TGTGCCAGCAGTCGGACTAGCGGGATTTACGAGCAGTACTTC. Translation: CASSRTSGIYEQYF.

The chain links TRBV2 to TRBJ2-4; D uncertain. Per the germline V gene, CDR1 is SNHLY and CDR2 is FYNNEI. V was trimmed by 4 bases and J by 0 bases, leaving 4 bases between them. The CDR3 sequence is 13 residues long. The CDR3 protein is CASSGIAKNIQYF. Here the CDR3 DNA reads TGTGCCAGCAGTGGAATAGCCAAAAACATTCAGTACTTC.

This sequence joins TRBV5-1 and TRBJ2-1; D ambiguous. V lost 2 bases and J 5 bases, leaving 5 bases between the germline ends. The CDR3 runs to 12 residues. CDR1 and CDR2 (germline): SGHRS, YFSETQ. The CDR3 here is CASSFANNEQFF. DNA of the CDR3: TGCGCCAGCAGCTTCGCGAACAATGAGCAGTTCTTC.

The chain uses TRBV6-6 and TRBJ2-7; TRBD1 matches at 10 bases. V lost 2 bases and J lost 6; bases outside the gene matches: 4. The CDR3 is 14 residues long. Per the germline V gene, CDR1 is MNHNY and CDR2 is SVGAGI (reference sequence). CDR3 protein: CASSYGTGVGEQYF. The CDR3, as DNA: TGTGCCAGCAGTTACGGGACAGGGGTAGGCGAGCAGTACTTC.

The table lists this clonotype with many counts. DNA for the CDR3: TGCAGCGTTGTGGTGGGCCGCTCCTACAATGAGCAGTTCTTC. It translates to CSVVVGRSYNEQFF. The V gene is TRBV29-1, the J gene TRBJ2-1; D gene ambiguous. The germline gives CDR1 SQVTM, CDR2 ANQGSEA. This CDR3 region has 14 residues. Trimming stripped 4 bases from V and 0 bases from J, with 10 bases between.

At least ten counts were recorded for this clonotype. Written as DNA, the CDR3 is TGTGCCAGCGGACAGGGGGCAGAAAAACTGTTTTTT. Encoded protein: CASGQGAEKLFF. This chain connects TRBV3-1 to TRBJ1-4; TRBD1 matches at 11 bases. The CDR3 covers 12 residues. J gave up 8 bases and V 8 bases, and 1 base lay outside the gene matches. The V gene's germline CDR1 is LGHDT and CDR2 YNNKEL (reference sequence). Using reference TRBV3-1 and TRBJ1-4 for the parts outside the CDR3, the full variable domain is DTAVSQTPKYLVTQMGNDKSIKCEQNLGHDTMYWYKQDSKKFLKIMFSYNNKELIINETVPNRFSPKSPDKAHLNLHINSLELGDSAVYFCASGQGAEKLFFGSGTQLSVL.

There are a few counts of this clonotype. The gene calls are TRBV7-3 and TRBJ2-1; the match to TRBD1 covers 7 bases. V was pared by 6 bases and J by 5 bases, with 10 bases of the junction left unmatched. This CDR3 has 15 amino acids. Germline V gene data show CDR1 as SGHTA and CDR2 as FQGTGA. The CDR3 is CASSRLNRGHNEQFF. CDR3 DNA: TGTGCCAGCAGTCGCTTAAACAGGGGCCACAATGAGCAGTTCTTC. The full variable domain, its missing parts supplied by reference TRBV7-3 and TRBJ2-1, is GAGVSQTPSNKVTEKGKYVELRCDPISGHTALYWYRQSLGQGPEFLIYFQGTGAADDSGLPNDRFFAVRPEGSVSTLKIQRTERGDSAVYLCASSRLNRGHNEQFFGPGTRLTVL.

This clonotype was seen at least ten times. The CDR3 region is CASSLEGLTVYEQYF. CDR3 DNA: TGCGCCAGCAGCTTGGAAGGTCTGACGGTCTACGAGCAGTACTTC. The J gene is TRBJ2-7, the V gene TRBV5-1; D not certain. This CDR3 has 15 amino acids. Germline assignment: CDR1 SGHRS and CDR2 YFSETQ. Deletions cut 0 bases from V and 3 bases from J, with 13 bases between.

This clonotype was observed a few times. This chain's CDR3 is CSVARQETQYF. The CDR3 nucleotides read TGCAGCGTAGCACGCCAAGAGACCCAGTACTTC. The chain recombines TRBV29-1 with TRBJ2-5; no reliable D call. Germline CDR1 and CDR2: SQVTM and ANQGSEA. The CDR3 has 11 residues. The V end was cut by 6 bases, the J end by 1 base, with 6 bases between. Complete variable domain (other parts from reference TRBV29-1 and TRBJ2-5): SAVISQKPSRDICQRGTSLTIQCQVDSQVTMMFWYRQQPGQSLTLIATANQGSEATYESGFVIDKFPISRPNLTFSTLTVSNMSPEDSSIYLCSVARQETQYFGPGTRLLVL.